This T cell receptor (beta chain) was sequenced for a study of blood T cell repertoires in COVID-19. Background on the study: Samples of COVID-19 (acute and convalescent) were obtained from the United States, Italy and Spain.

This clone showed up just once. Assay used: immunoSEQ multiplex PCR; TCRdb lists only in-frame clones, some missing. The data contain 150,000 or so clones, 85% of them seen just once; the ten biggest clones take up approximately 3.3%. Sequencing was done on a sample of peripheral blood. This receptor was taken from a human donor with acute or convalescent COVID-19. The donor label of this sample is uncertain.

In DNA, the CDR3 is TGTGCCAGTAGTTCGGACCGGGACAGGAGACAGCCCCAGCATTTT. It specifies CASSSDRDRRQPQHF. V is TRBV19 and J is TRBJ1-5; 8 bases are shared with TRBD1. Trimming at V came to 5 bases and at J to 7 bases, leaving 10 bases not matched to a gene. The CDR3 has 15 amino acids. Germline values: CDR1 LNHDA, CDR2 SQIVND (reference sequence).